This TCR beta chain was documented in a study of blood T cell repertoires in COVID-19. Clones were sequenced by immunoSEQ multiplex PCR, and TCRdb holds only the in-frame ones, with some missing. The sample shows 95,000 to 120,000 clones, 85% of them seen only once. Germline V gene sequence: CDR1 KGHDR, CDR2 SFDVKD. Trimming stripped 5 bases from V and 2 bases from J, with 8 bases between. The CDR3 spans 13 residues. This clone was observed a single time. This chain connects TRBV24-1 to TRBJ1-2; D call uncertain. The receptor was derived from a man aged 40-50 years with acute or convalescent COVID-19. The sequencing sample was made of peripheral blood. The CDR3 loop reads CATSGTENYGYTF. The CDR3 coding sequence is TGTGCCACCAGTGGCACAGAGAACTATGGCTACACCTTC.